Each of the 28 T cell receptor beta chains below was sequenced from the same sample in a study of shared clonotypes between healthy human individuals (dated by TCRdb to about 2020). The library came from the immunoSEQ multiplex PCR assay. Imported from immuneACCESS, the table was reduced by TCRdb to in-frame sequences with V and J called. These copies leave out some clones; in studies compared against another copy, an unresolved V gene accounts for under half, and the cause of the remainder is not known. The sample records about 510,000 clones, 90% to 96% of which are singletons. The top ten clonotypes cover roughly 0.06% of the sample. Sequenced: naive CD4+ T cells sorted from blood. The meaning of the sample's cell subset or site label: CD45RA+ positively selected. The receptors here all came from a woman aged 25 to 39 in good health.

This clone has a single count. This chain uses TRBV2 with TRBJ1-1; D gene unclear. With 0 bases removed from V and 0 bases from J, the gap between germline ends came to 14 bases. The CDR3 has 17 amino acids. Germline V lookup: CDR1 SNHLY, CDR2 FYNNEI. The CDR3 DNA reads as TGTGCCAGCAGTGAAGCGCTAAGGTGGGGTATGAACACTGAAGCTTTCTTT. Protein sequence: CASSEALRWGMNTEAFF.

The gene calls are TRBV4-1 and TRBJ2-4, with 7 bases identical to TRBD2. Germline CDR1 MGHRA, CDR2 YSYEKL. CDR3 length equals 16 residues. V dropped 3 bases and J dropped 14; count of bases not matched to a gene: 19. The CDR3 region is CASSHRTSGGTMGKYF. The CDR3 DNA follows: TGCGCCAGCAGCCACCGAACTTCCGGTGGGACTATGGGCAAGTACTTC.

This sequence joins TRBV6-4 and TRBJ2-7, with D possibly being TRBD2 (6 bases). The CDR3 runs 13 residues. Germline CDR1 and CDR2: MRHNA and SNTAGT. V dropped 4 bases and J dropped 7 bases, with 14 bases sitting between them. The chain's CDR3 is CASSGRVWGEQYF. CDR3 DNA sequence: TGTGCCAGCAGTGGGAGGGTCTGGGGAGAGCAGTACTTC.

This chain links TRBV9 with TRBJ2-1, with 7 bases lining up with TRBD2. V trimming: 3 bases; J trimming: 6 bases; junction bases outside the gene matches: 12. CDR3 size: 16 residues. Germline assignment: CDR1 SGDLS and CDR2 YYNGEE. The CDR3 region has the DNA TGTGCCAGCAGCGGACCGGGACTATGGGGCGCCAATGAGCAGTTCTTC. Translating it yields CASSGPGLWGANEQFF.

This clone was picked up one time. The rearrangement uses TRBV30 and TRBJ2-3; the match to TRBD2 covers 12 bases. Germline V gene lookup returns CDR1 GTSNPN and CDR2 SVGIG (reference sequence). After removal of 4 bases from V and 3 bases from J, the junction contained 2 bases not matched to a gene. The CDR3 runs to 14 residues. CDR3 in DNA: TGTGCCTGGATCGGACTAGCGGGAACAGATACGCAGTATTTT. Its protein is CAWIGLAGTDTQYF.

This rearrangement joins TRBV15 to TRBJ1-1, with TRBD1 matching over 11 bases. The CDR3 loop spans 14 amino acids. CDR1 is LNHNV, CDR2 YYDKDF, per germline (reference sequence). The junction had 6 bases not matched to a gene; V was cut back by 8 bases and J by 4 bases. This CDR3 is CATGTGGIRTEAFF. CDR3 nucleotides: TGTGCCACCGGGACAGGGGGAATTCGCACTGAAGCTTTCTTT.

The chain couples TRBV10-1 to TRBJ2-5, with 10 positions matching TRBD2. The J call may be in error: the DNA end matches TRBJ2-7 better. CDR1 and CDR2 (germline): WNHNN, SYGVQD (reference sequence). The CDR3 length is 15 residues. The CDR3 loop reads CASSESLAGTYEQYF. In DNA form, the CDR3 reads TGCGCCAGCAGTGAGTCACTAGCGGGGACCTACGAGCAGTACTTC.

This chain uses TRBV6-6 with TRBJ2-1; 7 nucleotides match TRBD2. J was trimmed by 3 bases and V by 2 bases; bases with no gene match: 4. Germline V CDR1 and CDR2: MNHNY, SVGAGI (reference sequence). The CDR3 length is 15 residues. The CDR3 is CASSYAGALYNEQFF. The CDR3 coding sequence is TGTGCCAGCAGTTACGCGGGAGCTCTCTACAATGAGCAGTTCTTC.

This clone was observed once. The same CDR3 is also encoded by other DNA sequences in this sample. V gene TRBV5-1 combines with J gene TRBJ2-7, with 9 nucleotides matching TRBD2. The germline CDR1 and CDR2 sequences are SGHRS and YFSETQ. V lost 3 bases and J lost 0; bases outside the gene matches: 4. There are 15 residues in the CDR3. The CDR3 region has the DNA TGCGCCAGCAGCTCATCTAGCGGGGCCTCCTACGAGCAGTACTTC. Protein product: CASSSSSGASYEQYF. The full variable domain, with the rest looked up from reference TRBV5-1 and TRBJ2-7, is KAGVTQTPRYLIKTRGQQVTLSCSPISGHRSVSWYQQTPGQGLQFLFEYFSETQRNKGNFPGRFSGRQFSNSRSEMNVSTLELGDSALYLCASSSSSGASYEQYFGPGTRLTVT.

The CDR3 region has the DNA TGTGCCAGCAGTCTGGGGACAGGTGGCGAGCAGTACTTC. Its translation: CASSLGTGGEQYF. The J gene is TRBJ2-7, the V gene TRBV28; 8 bases fit TRBD1. Germline CDR1 reads MDHEN; CDR2 reads SYDVKM. This CDR3 has 13 amino acids. V dropped 5 bases and J dropped 6; count of bases not matched to a gene: 6.

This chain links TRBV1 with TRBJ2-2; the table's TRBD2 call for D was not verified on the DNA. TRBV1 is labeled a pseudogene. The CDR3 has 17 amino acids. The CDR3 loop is CTSSQDPGSQSSGELFF. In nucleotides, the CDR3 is TGCACCAGCAGCCAAGATCCTGGGAGTCAGAGTTCCGGGGAGCTGTTTTTT.

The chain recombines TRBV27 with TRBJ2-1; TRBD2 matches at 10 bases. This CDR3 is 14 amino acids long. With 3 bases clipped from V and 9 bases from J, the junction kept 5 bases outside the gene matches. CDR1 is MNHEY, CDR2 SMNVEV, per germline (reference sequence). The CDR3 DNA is TGTGCCAGCAGTTTGGGGACTAGCGTGGCTGAGCAGTTCTTC. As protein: CASSLGTSVAEQFF.

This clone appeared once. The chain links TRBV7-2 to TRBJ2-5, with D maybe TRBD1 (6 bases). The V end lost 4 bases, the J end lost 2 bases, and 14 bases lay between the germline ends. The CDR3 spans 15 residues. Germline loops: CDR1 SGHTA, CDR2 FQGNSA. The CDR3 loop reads CASSSSDRGQETQYF. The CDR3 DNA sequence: TGTGCCAGCAGCTCTAGTGATAGGGGGCAAGAGACCCAGTACTTC.

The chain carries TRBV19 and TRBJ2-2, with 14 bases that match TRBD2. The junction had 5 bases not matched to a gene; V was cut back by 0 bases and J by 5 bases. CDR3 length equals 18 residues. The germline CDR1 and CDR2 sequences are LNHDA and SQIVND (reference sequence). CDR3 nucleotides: TGTGCCAGTAGTATAGAGGGACTAGCGGGAGTAGGGACCGGGGAGCTGTTTTTT. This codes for CASSIEGLAGVGTGELFF. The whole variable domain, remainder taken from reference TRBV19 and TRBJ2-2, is DGGITQSPKYLFRKEGQNVTLSCEQNLNHDAMYWYRQDPGQGLRLIYYSQIVNDFQKGDIAEGYSVSREKKESFPLTVTSAQKNPTAFYLCASSIEGLAGVGTGELFFGEGSRLTVL.

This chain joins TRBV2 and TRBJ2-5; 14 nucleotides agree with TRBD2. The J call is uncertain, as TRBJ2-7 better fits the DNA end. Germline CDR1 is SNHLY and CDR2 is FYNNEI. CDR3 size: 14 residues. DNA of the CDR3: TGTGCCAGCAGAGGGACTAGCGGGAGCAACGAGCAGTACTTC. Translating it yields CASRGTSGSNEQYF.

The CDR3 DNA follows: TGTGCCAGCAGTGATCGGCTACCCACAGATACGCAGTATTTT. It codes for CASSDRLPTDTQYF. This rearrangement joins TRBV25-1 to TRBJ2-3; no reliable D call. This CDR3 contains 14 residues. With 3 bases removed from V and 2 bases from J, the gap between germline ends came to 9 bases. CDR1 MGHDK and CDR2 SYGVNS come from the germline V gene.

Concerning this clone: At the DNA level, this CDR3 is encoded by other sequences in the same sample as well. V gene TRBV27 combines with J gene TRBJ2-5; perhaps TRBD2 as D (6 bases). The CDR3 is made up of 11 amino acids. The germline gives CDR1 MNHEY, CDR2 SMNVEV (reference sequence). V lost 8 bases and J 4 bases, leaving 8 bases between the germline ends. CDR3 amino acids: CASRRGETQYF. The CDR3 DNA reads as TGTGCCAGCCGGCGGGGAGAGACCCAGTACTTC.

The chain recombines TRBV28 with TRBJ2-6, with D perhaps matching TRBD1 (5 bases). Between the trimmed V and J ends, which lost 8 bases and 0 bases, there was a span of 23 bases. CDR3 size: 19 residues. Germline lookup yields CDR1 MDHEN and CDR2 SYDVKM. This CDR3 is CASVGPLWTSYSGANVLTF. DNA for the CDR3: TGTGCCAGCGTTGGACCTTTGTGGACATCCTACTCTGGGGCCAACGTCCTGACTTTC. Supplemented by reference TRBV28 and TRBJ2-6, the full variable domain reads DVKVTQSSRYLVKRTGEKVFLECVQDMDHENMFWYRQDPGLGLRLIYFSYDVKMKEKGDIPEGYSVSREKKERFSLILESASTNQTSMYLCASVGPLWTSYSGANVLTFGAGSRLTVL.

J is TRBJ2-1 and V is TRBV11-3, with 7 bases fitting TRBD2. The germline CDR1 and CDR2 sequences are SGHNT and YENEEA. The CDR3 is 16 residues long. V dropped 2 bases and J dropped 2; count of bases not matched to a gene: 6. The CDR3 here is CASSLRGGGAYNEQFF. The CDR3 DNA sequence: TGTGCCAGCAGCTTAAGAGGCGGGGGAGCCTACAATGAGCAGTTCTTC. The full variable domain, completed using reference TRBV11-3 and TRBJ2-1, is EAGVVQSPRYKIIEKKQPVAFWCNPISGHNTLYWYLQNLGQGPELLIRYENEEAVDDSQLPKDRFSAERLKGVDSTLKIQPAELGDSAVYLCASSLRGGGAYNEQFFGPGTRLTVL.

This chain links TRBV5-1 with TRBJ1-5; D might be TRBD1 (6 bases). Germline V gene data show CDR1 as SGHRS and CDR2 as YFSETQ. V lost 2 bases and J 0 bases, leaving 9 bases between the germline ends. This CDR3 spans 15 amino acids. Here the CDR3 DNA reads TGCGCCAGCAGCTTTGAGGGGGATAGCAATCAGCCCCAGCATTTT. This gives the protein CASSFEGDSNQPQHF.

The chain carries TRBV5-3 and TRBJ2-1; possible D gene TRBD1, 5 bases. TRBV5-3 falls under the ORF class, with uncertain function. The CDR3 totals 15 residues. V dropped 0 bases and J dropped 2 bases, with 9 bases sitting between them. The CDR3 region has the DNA TGTGCCAGAAGCTTGGGTGTAGGGGCCTACAATGAGCAGTTCTTC. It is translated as CARSLGVGAYNEQFF.

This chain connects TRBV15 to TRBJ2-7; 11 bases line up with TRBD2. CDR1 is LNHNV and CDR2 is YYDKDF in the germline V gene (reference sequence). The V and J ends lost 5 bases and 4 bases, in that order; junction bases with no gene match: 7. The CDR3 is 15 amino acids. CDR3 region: CATSARLAGPYEQYF. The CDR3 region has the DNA TGTGCCACCAGCGCCCGACTAGCGGGACCATACGAGCAGTACTTC.

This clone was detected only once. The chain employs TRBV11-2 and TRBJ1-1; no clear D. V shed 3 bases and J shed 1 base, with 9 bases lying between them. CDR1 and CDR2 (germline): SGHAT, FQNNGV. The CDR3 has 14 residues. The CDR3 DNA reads TGTGCCAGCAGCTTCCTAATTACGAACACTGAAGCTTTCTTT. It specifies CASSFLITNTEAFF.

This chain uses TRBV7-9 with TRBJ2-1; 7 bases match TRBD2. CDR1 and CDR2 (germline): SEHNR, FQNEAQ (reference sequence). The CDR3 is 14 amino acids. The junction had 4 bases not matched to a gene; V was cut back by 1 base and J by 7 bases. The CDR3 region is CASSLDGGSNEQFF. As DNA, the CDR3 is TGTGCCAGCAGCTTAGACGGCGGGAGTAATGAGCAGTTCTTC.

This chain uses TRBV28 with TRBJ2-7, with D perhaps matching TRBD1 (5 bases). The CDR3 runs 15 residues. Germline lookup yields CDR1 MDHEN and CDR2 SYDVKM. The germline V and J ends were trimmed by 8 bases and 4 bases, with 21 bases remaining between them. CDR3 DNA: TGTGCCAGCGGAGTTGGGGCAGACAACTTTTACGAGCAGTACTTC. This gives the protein CASGVGADNFYEQYF. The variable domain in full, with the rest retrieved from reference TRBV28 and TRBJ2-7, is DVKVTQSSRYLVKRTGEKVFLECVQDMDHENMFWYRQDPGLGLRLIYFSYDVKMKEKGDIPEGYSVSREKKERFSLILESASTNQTSMYLCASGVGADNFYEQYFGPGTRLTVT.

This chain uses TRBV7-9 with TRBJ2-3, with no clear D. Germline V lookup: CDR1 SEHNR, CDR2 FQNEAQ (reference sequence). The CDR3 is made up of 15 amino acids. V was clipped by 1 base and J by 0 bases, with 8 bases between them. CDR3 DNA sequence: TGTGCCAGCAGCTTAGAGGCCCGAAGCACAGATACGCAGTATTTT. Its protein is CASSLEARSTDTQYF.

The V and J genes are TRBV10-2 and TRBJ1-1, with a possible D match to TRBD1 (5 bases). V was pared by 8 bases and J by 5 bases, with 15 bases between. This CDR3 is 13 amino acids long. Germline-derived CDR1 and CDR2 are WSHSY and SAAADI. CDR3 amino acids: CASFPEGMTEAFF. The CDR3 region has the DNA TGCGCCAGCTTTCCGGAGGGGATGACTGAAGCTTTCTTT.

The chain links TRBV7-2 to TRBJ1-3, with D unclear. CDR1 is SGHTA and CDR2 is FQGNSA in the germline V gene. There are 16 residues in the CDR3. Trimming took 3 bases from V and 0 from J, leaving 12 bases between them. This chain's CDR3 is CASSFGLFSSGNTIYF. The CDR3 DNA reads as TGTGCCAGCAGCTTTGGGCTTTTTAGCTCTGGAAACACCATATATTTT.